This TCR beta chain was identified in a study of cytomegalovirus exposure and HLA in healthy donors. Study conclusions and caveats: A later analysis showed that HLA-associated TCR beta chains had undergone more clonal expansion than equally common others.

Amplification used 60 Vbeta primers and 13 Jbeta primers. Sequencing used immunoSEQ multiplex PCR; TCRdb keeps in-frame clones, though not all of them. The record lists about 130,000 clones, of which the ten most abundant hold roughly 0.94%. This CDR3 has 15 amino acids. The germline gives CDR1 MNHEY, CDR2 SMNVEV (reference sequence). Trimming shortened V by 0 bases and J by 5 bases, and 14 bases separated the two germline ends. For this clone: What it binds is unknown.

The clonotype originates from a man aged 18 to 29 in good health and CMV-seronegative. The rearrangement uses TRBV27 and TRBJ2-7, with a weak D call TRBD2 (6 bases). Sequencing was done on a sample of PBMCs. In nucleotides, the CDR3 is TGTGCCAGCAGTTTATCTTGGGGGGTCGGAGACGAGCAGTACTTC. Its translation: CASSLSWGVGDEQYF.